This T cell receptor beta chain was retrieved from a study of T cell responses to AZD1222 COVID-19 vaccine (dated by TCRdb to the early 2020s). About the full investigation: A total of approximately 230 trial participants underwent TCR sequencing, of whom around 200 received two doses of AZD1222 and some 25 received two doses of the MenACWY control vaccine. Trial participants were enrolled by age into subgroups of 18-55, 56-69 and 70-plus years, and about 150, 27 and 61 TCR-sequenced participants, respectively, were included in these subgroups. Points the paper makes about the study in general: Most participants were white British and females outnumbered males, and the authors suggested that clonal diversity may have been underestimated. Vaccine-associated CD4 TCRs spanned the whole spike protein, with dominant responses in regions 160-218 and 743-854. Conclusions about previously exposed vaccinees are limited, since just five or six AZD1222 recipients were seropositive for SARS-CoV-2 at baseline. Reportedly, almost half of the unique spike-specific TCRs recognized epitopes lying outside the regions that are mutated in the B.1.351 and B.1.1.7 variants. Spike-specific TCR breadth and depth rose significantly after two AZD1222 doses compared with day 0 and with MenACWY recipients. The 56-69-year group was small, and its depth increase did not reach significance, likely because of low power. Because no samples from the day 14 peak response were available, repertoires could be characterized only after the peak T cell response.

The CDR3 regions of human TCRbeta chains were analyzed by immunosequencing. As for how the authors treated the data: TCRs in the repertoires were compared against a reference library of SARS-CoV-2-specific TCRs that had been generated with the MIRA antigen-specificity platform. Breadth meant the fraction of unique TCRs that were SARS-CoV-2-associated, whereas depth meant the fraction of total T cells that were SARS-CoV-2-associated. Using the MIRA data, every spike-specific TCR was mapped to the spike region that the TCR reacted to and assigned to either a CD4 or a CD8 class. Log10-transformed breadth and depth values were compared by one-way ANOVA with Sidak's multiple comparisons tests. TCRdb provides this immuneACCESS table in a form limited to in-frame rearrangements. Some clones are lacking; in checked studies, under half of them reflect an unresolved V gene, and why the rest are absent is not known. V, J and clone size were drawn from that table, and D and trimming were deduced from the DNA. Counted in this sample were about 200,000 clones; roughly 94% of them appeared once. In total, the top ten clones hold around 1.8% of the sample.

The time point label, as the study defines it: about 28 days (+/-7) after the second vaccine dose. The treatment or condition label of this sample denotes: meningococcal conjugate vaccine given as trial control. Vaccinee samples were obtained from the UK trials COV001 and COV002, which included a single-blind randomized controlled phase 2/3 trial of AZD1222 (ChAdOx1 nCoV-19) in healthy adults. For TCRbeta chain sequencing, PBMC samples from trial participants were taken at day 0 and at day 28 after the second dose. Concerning this clone: There is no known antigen for this receptor. The record has no base qualities; no much larger clone is one base away.

Germline trimming: 0 bases from V, 7 bases from J; junction bases outside gene matches: 4. Counted from cysteine to phenylalanine, this CDR3 has 16 amino acids. Here the CDR3 DNA is all that survives: 48 bases in frame from base 1. CDR1 and CDR2 were assigned from the germline V gene as SGHRS and YFSETQ. Sequenced here: peripheral blood, sampled 28 days after the second dose of the MenACWY control vaccine. This clonotype was sampled from an adult who received the MenACWY meningococcal vaccine as a control. The V and J genes are TRBV5-1 and TRBJ2-1, and 13 junction bases match TRBD2. The encoded CDR3 is CASSLGLAGGYNEQFF. The nucleotides are TGCGCCAGCAGCTTGGGACTAGCGGGGGGTTATAATGAGCAGTTCTTC.